This T cell receptor beta chain was captured by sequencing in a study of CD8 T cells in ankylosing spondylitis. Using quantitative 5'-RACE with molecular barcodes, the authors made TCR beta libraries. Using its own MiXCR run on the 5' RACE reads, TCRdb lists one record per CDR3 protein. The table lists 150,000 or so distinct CDR3 sequences, around 18% of them singletons. This clonotype was observed many times. Its antigen is still unknown. The study's findings and limits: Disease-linked clones were found to be CD8+ and relatively rare in peripheral blood. Past studies reported some motif variants in reactive arthritis synovial fluid and blood. Reportedly, matched ankylosing spondylitis synovial fluid was significantly enriched for disease-linked clones.

V shed 4 bases, J shed 5 bases, and the junction held 7 bases outside the gene matches. Germline CDR1 KGHDR, CDR2 SFDVKD. This CDR3 is built from 16 residues. The receptor was derived from a male donor with ankylosing spondylitis or in good health (not recorded which). The J gene is TRBJ2-3, the V gene TRBV24-1, with 11 bases aligning to TRBD2. Sample: blood, either unsorted or a sorted T cell fraction (not recorded which). The CDR3 loop reads CATSDVAGGPVDTQYF. The DNA of the CDR3 is TGTGCCACCAGTGACGTAGCGGGAGGGCCAGTAGATACGCAGTATTTT.